This TCR beta chain was found in a study of blood T cell repertoires in COVID-19. Overall study: The origin of the acute and convalescent COVID-19 samples was the United States, Italy and Spain. The analysed material was cDNA or gDNA that came from T cells, B-cell-depleted T cells, or PBMCs.

The CDR3 runs to 15 residues. CDR1 is SQVTM and CDR2 is ANQGSEA in the germline V gene. V trimming: 6 bases; J trimming: 3 bases; junction bases outside the gene matches: 6. In the study's own analysis: Using reference gene primer amplification, nucleated cell counts were estimated. TCRdb keeps only in-frame clones here, not all; method: immunoSEQ multiplex PCR. V and J calls and clone size are those listed in that table; D and trimming were worked out from the DNA. The data hold 80,000 or so clones, with approximately 80% observed a single time. The TCR comes from an older woman with acute or convalescent COVID-19. V gene TRBV29-1 combines with J gene TRBJ2-7, with 15 bases that match TRBD2. The sequencing input was peripheral blood. CDR3 residues: CSVAGTSGGNYEQYF. CDR3 in DNA: TGCAGCGTCGCCGGGACTAGCGGGGGGAACTACGAGCAGTACTTC.